At least ten counts were recorded for the clone carrying this TCR beta chain. Its specificity is not known. A read error may explain this, as a much larger clone is one base away. The sample holds other DNA sequences that translate to the same CDR3. Thyroid surgery took place with no prior treatment in any patient. This specimen belongs to a study of metastatic and nonmetastatic thyroid tumors. Study overall: It was across blood and tumor or nodule tissue from malignant and benign thyroid patients that repertoires were compared.

Study-level findings and limits: Malignant tumors reportedly showed significantly higher TCR beta diversity than benign nodules in both blood and tumor.

This CDR3 is 14 amino acids long. With 6 bases removed from V and 3 bases from J, the gap between germline ends came to 12 bases. Source study methods: Differences in CDR3 between clinicopathological groups were drawn on to build a classifier intended to discriminate distant-metastatic papillary thyroid cancer patients. Using MiXCR, TCRdb re-called clones from the PCR reads. The V and J calls and clone size are TCRdb's, not the authors'. This table has roughly 32,000 clones, approximately 20% appearing once. The clonotype was recovered from a female donor with papillary thyroid cancer or a benign thyroid nodule (not recorded which). Some clones in this sample may be carry-over from other donors' samples. This chain uses TRBV12-3 or TRBV12-4 with TRBJ2-4; D perhaps matches TRBD2 (7 bases). What was sequenced was blood. The CDR3: CASSPGGLKNIQYF. The CDR3 DNA reads as TGTGCCAGCAGCCCCGGGGGGCTCAAAAACATTCAGTACTTC.